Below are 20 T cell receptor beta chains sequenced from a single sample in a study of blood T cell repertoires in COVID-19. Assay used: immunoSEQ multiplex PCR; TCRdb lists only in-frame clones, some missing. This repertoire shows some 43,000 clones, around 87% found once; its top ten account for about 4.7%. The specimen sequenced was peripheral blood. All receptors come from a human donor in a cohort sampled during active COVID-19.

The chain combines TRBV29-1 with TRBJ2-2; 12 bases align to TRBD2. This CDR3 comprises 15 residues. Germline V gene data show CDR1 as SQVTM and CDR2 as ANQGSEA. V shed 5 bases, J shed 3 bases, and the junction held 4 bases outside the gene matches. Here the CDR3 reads CSVPSGRAHTGELFF. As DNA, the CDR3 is TGCAGCGTTCCTAGCGGGAGGGCCCACACCGGGGAGCTGTTTTTT.

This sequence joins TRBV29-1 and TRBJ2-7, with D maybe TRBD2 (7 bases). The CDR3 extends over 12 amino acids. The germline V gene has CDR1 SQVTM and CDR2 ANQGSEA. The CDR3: CRRGGRTYEQYF. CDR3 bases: TGCAGGAGGGGGGGTCGTACCTACGAGCAGTACTTC.

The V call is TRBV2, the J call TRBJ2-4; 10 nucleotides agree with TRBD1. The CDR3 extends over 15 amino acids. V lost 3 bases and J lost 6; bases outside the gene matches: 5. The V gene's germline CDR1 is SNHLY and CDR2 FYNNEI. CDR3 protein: CASSDGGQGLNIQYF. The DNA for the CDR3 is TGTGCCAGCAGTGATGGGGGACAGGGGCTAAACATTCAGTACTTC.

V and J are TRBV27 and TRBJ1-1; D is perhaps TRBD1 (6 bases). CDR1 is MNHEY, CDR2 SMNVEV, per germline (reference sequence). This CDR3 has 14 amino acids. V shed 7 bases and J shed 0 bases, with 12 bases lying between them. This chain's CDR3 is CASIKKGVNTEAFF. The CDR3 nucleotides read TGTGCCAGCATAAAGAAGGGGGTGAACACTGAAGCTTTCTTT.

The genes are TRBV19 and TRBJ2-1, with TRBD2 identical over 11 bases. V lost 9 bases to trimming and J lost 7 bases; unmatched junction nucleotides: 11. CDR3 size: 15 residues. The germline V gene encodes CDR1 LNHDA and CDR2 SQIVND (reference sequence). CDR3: CASRRTSGSLNEQFF. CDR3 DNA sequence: TGTGCCAGCCGGAGAACTAGCGGGAGTTTGAATGAGCAGTTCTTC.

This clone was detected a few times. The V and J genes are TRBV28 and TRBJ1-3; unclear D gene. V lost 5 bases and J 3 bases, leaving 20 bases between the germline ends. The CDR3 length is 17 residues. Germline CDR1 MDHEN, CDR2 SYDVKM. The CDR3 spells CASSKLIRRVGGNTIYF. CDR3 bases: TGTGCCAGCAGTAAACTGATTCGGAGGGTTGGTGGAAACACCATATATTTT.

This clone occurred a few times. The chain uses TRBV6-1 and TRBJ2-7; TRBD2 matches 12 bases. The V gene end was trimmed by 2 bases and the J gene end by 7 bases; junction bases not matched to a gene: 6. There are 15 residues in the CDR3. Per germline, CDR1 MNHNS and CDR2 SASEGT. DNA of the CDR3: TGTGCCAGCAGTGAAAGGACTAGCGGGACGAGGGAGCAGTACTTC. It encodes CASSERTSGTREQYF.

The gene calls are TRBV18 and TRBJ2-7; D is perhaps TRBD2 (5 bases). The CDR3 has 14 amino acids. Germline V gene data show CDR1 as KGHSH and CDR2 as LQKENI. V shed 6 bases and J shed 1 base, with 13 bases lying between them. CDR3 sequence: CASSWERQSYEQYF. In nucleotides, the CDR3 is TGTGCCAGCTCTTGGGAGCGACAATCCTACGAGCAGTACTTC.

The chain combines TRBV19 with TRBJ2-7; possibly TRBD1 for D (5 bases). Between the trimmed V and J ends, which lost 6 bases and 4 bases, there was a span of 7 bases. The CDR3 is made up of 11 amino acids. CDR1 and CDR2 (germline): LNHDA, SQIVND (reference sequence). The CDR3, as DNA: TGTGCCAGTAGGACAGATTACGAGCAGTACTTC. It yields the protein CASRTDYEQYF.

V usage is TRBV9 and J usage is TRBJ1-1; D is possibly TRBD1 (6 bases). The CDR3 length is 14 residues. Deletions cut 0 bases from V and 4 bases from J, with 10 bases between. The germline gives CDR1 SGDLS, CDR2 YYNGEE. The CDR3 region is CASSVDVRGTEAFF. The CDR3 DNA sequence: TGTGCCAGCAGCGTAGATGTCAGGGGCACTGAAGCTTTCTTT.

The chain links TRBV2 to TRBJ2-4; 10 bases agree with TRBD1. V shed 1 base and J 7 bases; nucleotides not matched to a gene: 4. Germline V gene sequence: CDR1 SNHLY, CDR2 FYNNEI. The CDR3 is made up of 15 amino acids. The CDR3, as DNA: TGTGCCAGCAGTGAAGAGGGGACAGGGGTTAACATTCAGTACTTC. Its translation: CASSEEGTGVNIQYF.

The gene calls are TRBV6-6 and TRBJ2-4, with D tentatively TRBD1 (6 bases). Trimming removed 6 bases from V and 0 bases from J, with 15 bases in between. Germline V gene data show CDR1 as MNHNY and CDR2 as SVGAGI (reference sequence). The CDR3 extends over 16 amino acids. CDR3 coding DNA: TGTGCCAGCAGCCCATGGGGACACGTAGCCAAAAACATTCAGTACTTC. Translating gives CASSPWGHVAKNIQYF.

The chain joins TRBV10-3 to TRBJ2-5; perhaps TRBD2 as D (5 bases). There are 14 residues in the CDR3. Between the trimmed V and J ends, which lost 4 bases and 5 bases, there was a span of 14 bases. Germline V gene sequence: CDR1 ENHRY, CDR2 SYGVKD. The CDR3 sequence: CAISGFEGFETQYF. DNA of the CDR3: TGTGCCATCAGTGGGTTCGAGGGATTCGAGACCCAGTACTTC.

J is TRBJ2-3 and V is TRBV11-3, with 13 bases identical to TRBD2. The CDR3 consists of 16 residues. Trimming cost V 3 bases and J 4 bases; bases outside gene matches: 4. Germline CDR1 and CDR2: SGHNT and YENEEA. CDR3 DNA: TGTGCCAGCAGCTTCGGACTAGCGGGAGTGGCAGATACGCAGTATTTT. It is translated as CASSFGLAGVADTQYF.

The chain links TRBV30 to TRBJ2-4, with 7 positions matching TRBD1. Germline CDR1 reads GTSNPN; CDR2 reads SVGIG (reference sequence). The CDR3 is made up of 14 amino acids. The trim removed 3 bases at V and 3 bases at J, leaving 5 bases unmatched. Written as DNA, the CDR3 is TGTGCCTGGAGCCAGGGACAGAACAAAAACATTCAGTACTTC. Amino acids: CAWSQGQNKNIQYF.

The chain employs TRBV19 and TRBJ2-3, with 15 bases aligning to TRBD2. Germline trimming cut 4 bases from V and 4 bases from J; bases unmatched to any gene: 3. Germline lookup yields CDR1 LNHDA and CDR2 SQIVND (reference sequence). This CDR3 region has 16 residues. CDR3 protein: CASSTGLAGGADTQYF. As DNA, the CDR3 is TGTGCCAGTAGTACCGGACTAGCGGGAGGGGCAGATACGCAGTATTTT.

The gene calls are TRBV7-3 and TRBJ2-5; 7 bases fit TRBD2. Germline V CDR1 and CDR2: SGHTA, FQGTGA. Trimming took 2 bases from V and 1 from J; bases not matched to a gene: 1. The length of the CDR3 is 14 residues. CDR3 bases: TGTGCCAGCAGCTTATCGGGGGGCCAAGAGACCCAGTACTTC. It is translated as CASSLSGGQETQYF.

The chain's CDR3 is CASSPPLESGELFF. CDR3 coding DNA: TGTGCCAGCAGTCCGCCACTAGAATCCGGGGAGCTGTTTTTT. The genes are TRBV28 and TRBJ2-2; D possibly corresponds to TRBD2 (5 bases). The CDR3 totals 14 residues. Germline CDR1 reads MDHEN; CDR2 reads SYDVKM. Trimming took 5 bases from V and 6 from J, leaving 13 bases between them.

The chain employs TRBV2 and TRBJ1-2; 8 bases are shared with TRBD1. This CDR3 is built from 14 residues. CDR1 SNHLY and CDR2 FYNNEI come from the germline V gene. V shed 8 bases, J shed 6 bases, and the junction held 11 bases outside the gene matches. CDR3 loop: CASWEGQELDGYTF. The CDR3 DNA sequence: TGTGCCAGCTGGGAGGGACAGGAACTAGATGGCTACACCTTC.

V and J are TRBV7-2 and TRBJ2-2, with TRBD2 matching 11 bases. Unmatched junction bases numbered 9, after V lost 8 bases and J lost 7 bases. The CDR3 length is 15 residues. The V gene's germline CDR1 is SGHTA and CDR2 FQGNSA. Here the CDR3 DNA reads TGTGCCAGCCGGGAGAGACTAGCGGGAATCGGGGAGCTGTTTTTT. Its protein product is CASRERLAGIGELFF.